The 8 T cell receptor beta chains given below trace back to one sample, sequenced in a study of T cell responses to AZD1222 COVID-19 vaccine. TCRdb keeps only in-frame clones here, not all; method: immunoSEQ multiplex PCR. The table lists fewer than 200,000 clones, more than 80% of them singletons. The sample in question was peripheral blood, obtained on day 0 of AZD1222 vaccination. Source of these receptors: an adult in good health.

V gene TRBV23-1 combines with J gene TRBJ1-6, with 7 bases that match TRBD1. TRBV23-1 is filed as an ORF, its function uncertain. This CDR3 contains 15 residues. V was pared by 4 bases and J by 9 bases, with 9 bases of the junction left unmatched. This CDR3 reads CASSPAEGAVSPLHF. The DNA for the CDR3 is TGCGCCAGCAGTCCGGCAGAGGGGGCTGTTTCACCCCTCCACTTT.

As to this clone: Other DNA sequences of this sample code for an identical CDR3. The chain is built from TRBV12-3 or TRBV12-4 and TRBJ2-7; D call uncertain. This CDR3 region has 12 residues. V shed 2 bases and J shed 2 bases, with 4 bases lying between them. The CDR3 coding sequence is TGTGCCAGCAGTTTAACAGCCTACGAGCAGTACTTC. Its translation is CASSLTAYEQYF.

The chain is built from TRBV28 and TRBJ1-5; unclear D gene. The CDR3 is made up of 15 amino acids. V lost 5 bases and J lost 0, with 11 bases in between. Germline V gene sequence: CDR1 MDHEN, CDR2 SYDVKM. The CDR3, as DNA: TGTGCCAGCAGTAGCCCCGGAAATAGCAATCAGCCCCAGCATTTT. Translating gives CASSSPGNSNQPQHF.

In this sample, this clone turned up a few times. V and J are TRBV2 and TRBJ1-6; D is unresolved. CDR3 length: 12 amino acids. Germline CDR1 SNHLY, CDR2 FYNNEI. V dropped 6 bases and J dropped 9 bases, with 9 bases sitting between them. CDR3 sequence: CASRLYGSPLHF. The CDR3 DNA sequence: TGTGCCAGCAGGTTATACGGTTCACCCCTCCACTTT.

With regard to this clone: One end of the junction varies from germline; a read error may be responsible. The chain combines TRBV28 with TRBJ2-2; D is possibly TRBD1 or TRBD2 (5 bases each). The CDR3 has 12 amino acids. Germline values: CDR1 MDHEN, CDR2 SYDVKM. This chain's CDR3 is CASRGVAGELFF. The DNA of the CDR3 is TGTGCTAGCAGAGGGGTTGCCGGGGAGCTGTTTTTT.

The chain links TRBV6-5 to TRBJ1-2; the match to TRBD1 covers 10 bases. Germline-derived CDR1 and CDR2 are MNHEY and SVGAGI. With V trimmed by 2 bases and J by 7 bases, 7 bases remained unmatched. The CDR3 is 15 amino acids. CDR3 nucleotides: TGTGCCAGCAGTTACACGGACAGGGGGGAAGGTGGCTACACCTTC. This translates into CASSYTDRGEGGYTF.

This chain joins TRBV11-3 and TRBJ2-5; 9 bases are shared with TRBD2. Germline CDR1 and CDR2: SGHNT and YENEEA. The CDR3 is made up of 15 amino acids. Unmatched junction bases numbered 8, after V lost 5 bases and J lost 4 bases. The CDR3 sequence is CASSPGTSGLETQYF. In DNA form, the CDR3 reads TGTGCCAGCAGCCCAGGCACTAGCGGGTTAGAGACCCAGTACTTC.

This rearrangement joins TRBV6-5 to TRBJ1-5, with a possible D match to TRBD1 (5 bases). CDR3 size: 14 residues. V lost 6 bases and J lost 6, with 15 bases in between. Germline lookup yields CDR1 MNHEY and CDR2 SVGAGI. The CDR3 DNA reads TGTGCCAGCAGAGAGACAACGGGGGGTCAGCCCCAGCATTTT. Protein: CASRETTGGQPQHF.